One and the same sample provided the 7 T cell receptor beta chains below, sequenced in a study of identical twins. TCRdb recomputed calls from the 5' RACE reads with MiXCR, one row per CDR3 protein. This table has 430,000 or so distinct CDR3 sequences, approximately 24% appearing once. The same specimen was also included in a second study, on T cells expressing NK-cell markers.

Sequenced material: CD4+ T cells sorted from blood. The receptors come from a woman aged 18-29 years in good health.

V gene TRBV5-1 combines with J gene TRBJ2-3, with a possible D match to TRBD2 (6 bases). This CDR3 has 14 residues. V gave up 7 bases and J gave up 2 bases, with 14 bases separating them. Germline lookup yields CDR1 SGHRS and CDR2 YFSETQ. DNA of the CDR3: TGCGCCAGCGCGTTCGGAGGGCCCACAGATACGCAGTATTTT. This translates into CASAFGGPTDTQYF.

The table lists this clonotype with a few counts. V and J are TRBV5-1 and TRBJ1-1; maybe TRBD1 (5 bases). The V and J ends lost 1 base and 4 bases respectively, with 14 bases between them. CDR1 and CDR2 (germline): SGHRS, YFSETQ. The length of the CDR3 is 15 residues. The CDR3 region is CASSLYQGILTEAFF. CDR3 DNA: TGCGCCAGCAGCTTGTATCAGGGAATACTCACTGAAGCTTTCTTT.

V gene TRBV27 combines with J gene TRBJ1-1; D perhaps matches TRBD1 (5 bases). Germline loops: CDR1 MNHEY, CDR2 SMNVEV (reference sequence). Deletions cut 6 bases from V and 3 bases from J, with 17 bases between. The CDR3 totals 15 residues. CDR3 in DNA: TGTGCCAGCAGCTCCCCTAGGTTAGGGGACACTGAAGCTTTCTTT. This sequence encodes CASSSPRLGDTEAFF.

The DNA for the CDR3 is TGCGCCAGCAGGGGGCAAACAGATACGCAGTATTTT. Encoded protein: CASRGQTDTQYF. The V and J genes are TRBV5-1 and TRBJ2-3, with a weak D call TRBD1 (5 bases). V was shortened by 5 bases and J by 3 bases, with 7 bases between the two germline ends. In germline, CDR1 is SGHRS, CDR2 YFSETQ. The CDR3 consists of 12 residues.

V is TRBV6-1 and J is TRBJ2-1, with 8 nucleotides matching TRBD1. Losses at the gene ends were 7 bases for V and 3 bases for J; bases not matched to a gene: 5. The CDR3 is 14 amino acids. Per the germline V gene, CDR1 is MNHNS and CDR2 is SASEGT. The CDR3 sequence: CASKHTGGYNEQFF. In DNA, the CDR3 is TGTGCCAGCAAACACACAGGGGGCTACAATGAGCAGTTCTTC.

This clonotype was counted a single time. This chain uses TRBV6-4 with TRBJ2-3, with D perhaps matching TRBD1 (5 bases). Trimming pared 2 bases from V and 6 bases from J, leaving 9 bases between. Looked up from germline, CDR1 is MRHNA and CDR2 is SNTAGT. This CDR3 contains 13 residues. In nucleotides, the CDR3 is TGTGCCAGCAGTGACGGGGCAAGCGATACGCAGTATTTT. Translated: CASSDGASDTQYF.

The chain joins TRBV6-2 or TRBV6-3 to TRBJ2-7; a possible D gene is TRBD2 (5 bases). This CDR3 contains 13 residues. Germline loops: CDR1 MNHEY, CDR2 SVGEGT. Trimming took off 2 bases at V and 5 bases at J, with 10 bases between the two ends. The CDR3 DNA sequence: TGTGCCAGCAGTTACCGGGAAGGCCACGAGCAGTACTTC. Translating it yields CASSYREGHEQYF.